Shown below are 20 T cell receptor beta chains from a single sample sequenced in a study of blood T cell repertoires in COVID-19. Assay: immunoSEQ multiplex PCR; the TCRdb copy retains only in-frame clones and omits some. The sample lists 140,000 to 150,000 clones; about 80% were seen once. Sequenced sample: peripheral blood. Receptors were obtained from a man aged 45-65 years with acute or convalescent COVID-19.

This clone was observed once. This chain links TRBV27 with TRBJ1-2, with D possibly TRBD1 on 6 matching bases. This CDR3 spans 15 amino acids. Germline V gene sequence: CDR1 MNHEY, CDR2 SMNVEV (reference sequence). Trimming shortened V by 2 bases and J by 3 bases, and 13 bases separated the two germline ends. DNA for the CDR3: TGTGCCAGCAGTTTAAGAGGGGGGGGGTACTATGGCTACACCTTC. It is translated as CASSLRGGGYYGYTF.

The chain is built from TRBV4-1 and TRBJ1-2; D unclear. The CDR3 has 14 amino acids. V lost 4 bases and J lost 4, with 13 bases in between. Germline lookup yields CDR1 MGHRA and CDR2 YSYEKL. The CDR3 region has the DNA TGCGCCAGCAGCCTTTCGAGCCTCTCCTATGGCTACACCTTC. It yields the protein CASSLSSLSYGYTF.

This chain connects TRBV18 to TRBJ1-3; TRBD1 is a possible D gene (6 bases). The V end was cut by 4 bases, the J end by 0 bases, with 16 bases between. Germline values: CDR1 KGHSH, CDR2 LQKENI. The length of the CDR3 is 17 residues. The CDR3: CASSRGSRGASGNTIYF. The CDR3, as DNA: TGTGCCAGCTCACGAGGATCCAGGGGTGCCTCTGGAAACACCATATATTTT.

The gene calls are TRBV11-3 and TRBJ2-5, with 7 bases matching TRBD2. CDR3 length: 15 residues. With V trimmed by 3 bases and J by 5 bases, 9 bases remained unmatched. The germline V gene encodes CDR1 SGHNT and CDR2 YENEEA. CDR3 loop: CASSLTPGGAETQYF. The CDR3 coding sequence is TGTGCCAGCAGCTTGACCCCGGGGGGAGCCGAGACCCAGTACTTC.

The V and J genes are TRBV30 and TRBJ2-7, with 9 bases lining up with TRBD1. This CDR3 contains 14 residues. V was clipped by 2 bases and J by 3 bases; unmatched bases: 5. Germline CDR1 reads GTSNPN; CDR2 reads SVGIG (reference sequence). The CDR3 coding sequence is TGTGCCTGGAGTCCGGGACAGGGCTTCTACGAGCAGTACTTC. It yields the protein CAWSPGQGFYEQYF.

The V call is TRBV7-2, the J call TRBJ1-2; no clear D. The V gene's germline CDR1 is SGHTA and CDR2 FQGNSA. CDR3 length equals 13 residues. The germline V and J ends were trimmed by 3 bases and 0 bases, with 5 bases remaining between them. For the CDR3, the DNA is TGTGCCAGCAGCTTGGCGGCTAACTATGGCTACACCTTC. Its translation is CASSLAANYGYTF.

The V gene is TRBV6-5, the J gene TRBJ2-2; tentative D call: TRBD1 (6 bases). Trimming removed 7 bases from V and 4 bases from J, with 10 bases in between. CDR3 length: 13 amino acids. Germline CDR1 MNHEY, CDR2 SVGAGI. The CDR3: CASMARGTGELFF. Written as DNA, the CDR3 is TGTGCCAGCATGGCCAGGGGCACCGGGGAGCTGTTTTTT.

The chain employs TRBV2 and TRBJ1-6; no firm D call. Germline V gives CDR1 SNHLY, CDR2 FYNNEI. This CDR3 region has 14 residues. The ends were cut back, 0 bases at V and 10 bases at J, with 10 bases in the middle. For the CDR3, the DNA is TGTGCCAGCAGTGAAGCCCGGGTATTGTCACCCCTCCACTTT. This translates into CASSEARVLSPLHF.

V usage is TRBV24-1 and J usage is TRBJ2-5, with 7 bases that match TRBD1. This CDR3 is 18 amino acids long. J gave up 4 bases and V 3 bases, and 16 bases lay outside the gene matches. The germline V gene encodes CDR1 KGHDR and CDR2 SFDVKD. The CDR3 loop reads CATSDNTWTGLMVETQYF. The DNA of the CDR3 is TGTGCCACCAGTGATAACACTTGGACAGGCTTAATGGTAGAGACCCAGTACTTC.

V and J are TRBV18 and TRBJ2-5, with 9 nucleotides matching TRBD2. The CDR3 extends over 15 amino acids. Trimming took 0 bases from V and 4 from J; bases not matched to a gene: 3. CDR1 KGHSH and CDR2 LQKENI come from the germline V gene. CDR3 residues: CASSPPAGGRETQYF. The CDR3 bases are TGTGCCAGCTCACCACCGGCGGGGGGGCGAGAGACCCAGTACTTC. Supplemented by reference TRBV18 and TRBJ2-5, the full variable domain reads NAGVMQNPRHLVRRRGQEARLRCSPMKGHSHVYWYRQLPEEGLKFMVYLQKENIIDESGMPKERFSAEFPKEGPSILRIQQVVRGDSAAYFCASSPPAGGRETQYFGPGTRLLVL.

The chain has TRBV11-2 and TRBJ2-5; a weak D match, TRBD2 (6 bases). Germline V CDR1 and CDR2: SGHAT, FQNNGV. CDR3 length: 14 residues. V was cut by 5 bases and J by 3 bases, with 13 bases left in between. CDR3 in amino acids: CASSHSGVKETQYF. The CDR3 DNA reads as TGTGCCAGCAGCCACTCGGGGGTGAAAGAGACCCAGTACTTC. Full variable domain (remainder filled in from reference TRBV11-2 and TRBJ2-5): EAGVAQSPRYKIIEKRQSVAFWCNPISGHATLYWYQQILGQGPKLLIQFQNNGVVDDSQLPKDRFSAERLKGVDSTLKIQPAKLEDSAVYLCASSHSGVKETQYFGPGTRLLVL.

This rearrangement joins TRBV5-6 to TRBJ2-3; possible D gene TRBD1, 7 bases. Germline CDR1 SGHDT, CDR2 YYEEEE. V lost 2 bases and J 0 bases, leaving 13 bases between the germline ends. This CDR3 contains 16 residues. CDR3 DNA: TGTGCCAGCAGCTTAGGAGGGGGCGGAAGCACAGATACGCAGTATTTT. Translated: CASSLGGGGSTDTQYF.

The genes are TRBV5-1 and TRBJ1-5, with 11 bases identical to TRBD1. Germline V gene data show CDR1 as SGHRS and CDR2 as YFSETQ. CDR3 size: 13 residues. Germline trimming cut 4 bases from V and 8 bases from J; bases unmatched to any gene: 2. The CDR3 region has the DNA TGCGCCAGCAGCCGGGACAGGGGGGAGCCCCAGCATTTT. Protein sequence: CASSRDRGEPQHF.

J is TRBJ1-4 and V is TRBV15; TRBD1 aligns across 7 bases. Germline V gene sequence: CDR1 LNHNV, CDR2 YYDKDF (reference sequence). The V and J ends lost 1 base and 0 bases, in that order; junction bases with no gene match: 2. The CDR3 consists of 16 residues. The CDR3, as DNA: TGTGCCACCAGCAGAGGGCAGGGGGCAACTAATGAAAAACTGTTTTTT. This gives the protein CATSRGQGATNEKLFF.

This clone was observed once. This rearrangement joins TRBV15 to TRBJ2-7; 7 nucleotides align to TRBD1. The CDR3 has 14 residues. Trimming cost V 1 base and J 5 bases; bases outside gene matches: 5. The germline gives CDR1 LNHNV, CDR2 YYDKDF (reference sequence). The DNA of the CDR3 is TGTGCCACCAGCAGAGGTTCAGGGGGAAACGAGCAGTACTTC. Translated: CATSRGSGGNEQYF.

CDR3 sequence (DNA): TGTGCCAGTAGGCCGGGACTAGCGGCTCTCGGGGAGCTGTTTTTT. The encoded protein is CASRPGLAALGELFF. J is TRBJ2-2 and V is TRBV19, with 11 bases fitting TRBD2. CDR3 length equals 15 residues. Germline CDR1 LNHDA, CDR2 SQIVND (reference sequence). The junction had 7 bases not matched to a gene; V was cut back by 6 bases and J by 7 bases.

The sample holds a few counts of this clone. CDR3 sequence: CASSLRGETGELFF. The DNA of the CDR3 is TGCGCCAGCAGCTTACGGGGGGAGACCGGGGAGCTGTTTTTT. The chain is built from TRBV5-1 and TRBJ2-2, with 7 bases fitting TRBD2. This CDR3 is built from 14 residues. CDR1 and CDR2 from the germline V gene are SGHRS and YFSETQ. The trim removed 2 bases at V and 5 bases at J, leaving 3 bases unmatched.

V and J are TRBV6-1 and TRBJ1-2; D is possibly TRBD1 (6 bases). Trimming removed 3 bases at V and 3 bases at J, with 14 bases between. This CDR3 has 15 amino acids. Germline CDR1 is MNHNS and CDR2 is SASEGT. CDR3 bases: TGTGCCAGCAGTGATTGGACAGTAAATCACTATGGCTACACCTTC. Protein sequence: CASSDWTVNHYGYTF.

The chain combines TRBV12-2 with TRBJ2-5; TRBD1, the D gene given by the table, was not confirmed from the DNA. TRBV12-2 is termed a pseudogene. This CDR3 has 12 amino acids. CDR3 loop: CASRFRVETQYF. The CDR3 nucleotides read TGTGCAAGTCGCTTCAGGGTCGAGACCCAGTACTTC.

The chain joins TRBV24-1 to TRBJ2-2, with D perhaps TRBD1 (6 bases). Germline V gene data show CDR1 as KGHDR and CDR2 as SFDVKD. The CDR3 is 14 amino acids. Between the trimmed V and J ends, which lost 4 bases and 6 bases, there was a span of 11 bases. The CDR3 nucleotides read TGTGCCACCAGTGAGCCAGGGGATGCCGGGGAGCTGTTTTTT. It specifies CATSEPGDAGELFF.